The rows below give T cell receptor beta chains drawn from one sample of a study of blood T cells in healthy people across ages. TCRdb itself ran the 5' RACE reads through MiXCR, one entry per CDR3 protein. The table lists some 790,000 distinct CDR3 sequences, under 30% of them singletons. The sequenced sample consisted of blood. These receptors were collected from a woman of 80 years or more in good health. Each CDR3 is given with its conserved first and last residue.

TRBV28	TRBJ1-6	CASSFAGGWSPLHF
TRBV7-2	TRBJ2-3	CASTPRGSLRDTQYF
TRBV11-2	TRBJ2-5	CASSPRSSGGQETQYF
TRBV4-2	TRBJ2-2	CASTALSRTGELFF
TRBV7-2	TRBJ1-2	CASSPPGQGTRGYTF
TRBV6-4	TRBJ1-2	CASSHGGQGRYGYTF
TRBV7-2	TRBJ2-5	CASSFGLAGETQYF
TRBV10-3	TRBJ1-2	CAIGKNYGYTF
TRBV6-5	TRBJ1-5	CASGPQQNQPQHF
TRBV12-3/TRBV12-4	TRBJ2-5	CASSFGGGRQETQYF
TRBV11-2	TRBJ2-1	CASSTGQGRSYNEQFF
TRBV6-5	TRBJ2-7	CASSPLRGYNEQYF
TRBV7-2	TRBJ2-7	CASSLRSPWVGQIYEQYF
TRBV7-9	TRBJ2-3	CASSLARQGGDTQYF
TRBV23-1	TRBJ2-4	CASSPRRDGGLAKNIQYF
TRBV4-1	TRBJ2-3	CASSQDGTGRDTQYF
TRBV20-1	TRBJ2-7	CSARPTAYSYEQYF
TRBV7-2	TRBJ2-5	CASSRTKAAETQYF
TRBV20-1	TRBJ2-4	CSARQPLGKNIQYF
TRBV20-1	TRBJ2-5	CSGLIQETQYF
TRBV10-3	TRBJ1-1	CAIKPDRRFEKTNMNTEAFF
TRBV28	TRBJ2-6	CASSPNNPGTGGSGANVLTF
TRBV13	TRBJ2-1	CASSLVANEQFF